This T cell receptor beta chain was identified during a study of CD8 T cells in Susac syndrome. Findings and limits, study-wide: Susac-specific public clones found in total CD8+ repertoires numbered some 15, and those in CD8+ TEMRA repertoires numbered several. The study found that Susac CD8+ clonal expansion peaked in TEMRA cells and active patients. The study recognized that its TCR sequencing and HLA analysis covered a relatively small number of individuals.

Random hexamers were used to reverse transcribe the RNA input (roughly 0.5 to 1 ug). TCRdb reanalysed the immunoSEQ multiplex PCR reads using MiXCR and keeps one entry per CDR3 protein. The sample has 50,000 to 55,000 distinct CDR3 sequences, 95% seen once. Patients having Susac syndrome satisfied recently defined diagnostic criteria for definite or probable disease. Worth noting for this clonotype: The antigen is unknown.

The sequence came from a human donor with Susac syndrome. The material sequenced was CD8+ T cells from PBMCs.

The CDR3 DNA reads TGTGCCAGCAGCCCCGACAGGGGTGGGGACGAGCAGTACTTC. It is translated as CASSPDRGGDEQYF. This chain connects TRBV27 to TRBJ2-7, with TRBD1 matching over 8 bases. Trimming removed 6 bases from V and 5 bases from J; junction bases left unmatched: 9. The CDR3 has 14 amino acids. Germline-derived CDR1 and CDR2 are MNHEY and SMNVEV (reference sequence).